A selection of T cell receptor beta chains follows, all from one sample in a study of neurological immune-mediated disorders. TCRdb fed the 5' RACE reads into MiXCR, producing one record per CDR3 protein. The table records about 59,000 distinct CDR3 sequences, around 3.6% of them present only once. The sample taken for sequencing was PBMCs. The receptors shown here come from a woman in her twenties or thirties with multiple sclerosis. CDR3s leave out the opening cysteine and the closing phenylalanine or tryptophan.

V gene: TRBV7-9
J gene: TRBJ1-6
CDR3 protein: ASSLGTGGSNSPLH

V gene: TRBV5-5
J gene: TRBJ1-5
CDR3 protein: ASSPGQGAPFQPQH

V gene: TRBV20-1
J gene: TRBJ1-6
CDR3 protein: SASLGDRYNSPLH

V gene: TRBV5-6
J gene: TRBJ1-1
CDR3 protein: ASSLTGTDEAF

V gene: TRBV20-1
J gene: TRBJ2-3
CDR3 protein: SAQRQGADTQY

V gene: TRBV11-3
J gene: TRBJ2-1
CDR3 protein: ASSLGRGNNEQF

V gene: TRBV5-1
J gene: TRBJ2-2
CDR3 protein: ASSFRLAGQTFANTGELF

V gene: TRBV25-1
J gene: TRBJ2-3
CDR3 protein: ASSEWGSDTQY

V gene: TRBV20-1
J gene: TRBJ2-5
CDR3 protein: SARDQFGGRASETQY

V gene: TRBV5-1
J gene: TRBJ1-1
CDR3 protein: ASSLESYTEAF

V gene: TRBV27
J gene: TRBJ1-6
CDR3 protein: ASTPGFNSPLH

V gene: TRBV28
J gene: TRBJ2-7
CDR3 protein: ASSPPTGTSYEQY

V gene: TRBV6-1
J gene: TRBJ1-2
CDR3 protein: ATLDGLYGYT

V gene: TRBV6-5
J gene: TRBJ1-2
CDR3 protein: ASSPAGGPLGYT

V gene: TRBV15
J gene: TRBJ2-7
CDR3 protein: ATSRESASGYEQY

V gene: TRBV12-3/TRBV12-4
J gene: TRBJ1-5
CDR3 protein: ASSSSISNQPQN

V gene: TRBV7-3
J gene: TRBJ2-2
CDR3 protein: ASSLKSDITGELF

V gene: TRBV5-1
J gene: TRBJ1-1
CDR3 protein: ASSQGVGTEAF

V gene: TRBV20-1
J gene: TRBJ2-2
CDR3 protein: SASWGGNRDTGELF

V gene: TRBV15
J gene: TRBJ2-3
CDR3 protein: ATSRESLGAHTQY

V gene: TRBV29-1
J gene: TRBJ2-1
CDR3 protein: SVETSAPSEQF

V gene: TRBV6-5
J gene: TRBJ1-5
CDR3 protein: ASSPGLSNQPQH

V gene: TRBV7-6
J gene: TRBJ2-3
CDR3 protein: ASSRDPTDTQY

V gene: TRBV7-9
J gene: TRBJ2-7
CDR3 protein: ASSLGTGADEQY

V gene: TRBV20-1
J gene: TRBJ1-2
CDR3 protein: SAAPGARKVNYGYT

V gene: TRBV5-1
J gene: TRBJ2-7
CDR3 protein: ASTLRSGRASGEQY

V gene: TRBV7-8
J gene: TRBJ2-7
CDR3 protein: ASSPGWRGTSYEQY

V gene: TRBV7-2
J gene: TRBJ2-7
CDR3 protein: ASSLTGYEQY

V gene: TRBV28
J gene: TRBJ2-5
CDR3 protein: ASSLWSGGVFGTQY

V gene: TRBV12-3/TRBV12-4
J gene: TRBJ2-7
CDR3 protein: ASTSGRSYEQY

V gene: TRBV5-1
J gene: TRBJ2-3
CDR3 protein: ASSLSRVGDTQY

V gene: TRBV3-1
J gene: TRBJ2-7
CDR3 protein: ASHPGTGTHEQY

V gene: TRBV18
J gene: TRBJ2-5
CDR3 protein: ASSPTLQETQY

V gene: TRBV27
J gene: TRBJ2-1
CDR3 protein: ASRRLAEYNEQF

V gene: TRBV12-3/TRBV12-4
J gene: TRBJ2-5
CDR3 protein: ASSKTGRETQY

V gene: TRBV24-1
J gene: TRBJ2-3
CDR3 protein: ATSDPSPSGGTDTQY

V gene: TRBV20-1
J gene: TRBJ2-6
CDR3 protein: SASEASGKTEVLT

V gene: TRBV4-1
J gene: TRBJ1-1
CDR3 protein: ASSQEKVRGFTEAF

V gene: TRBV5-1
J gene: TRBJ2-3
CDR3 protein: ASSLQGRSLLSGTDTQY

V gene: TRBV7-9
J gene: TRBJ1-2
CDR3 protein: ASSLGGQGGNYGYT

V gene: TRBV7-8
J gene: TRBJ1-6
CDR3 protein: ASSLVGRARVDSPLH

V gene: TRBV11-2
J gene: TRBJ1-2
CDR3 protein: ASSLESGTYGYT

V gene: TRBV5-1
J gene: TRBJ1-4
CDR3 protein: ASSLTGFEKLF

V gene: TRBV20-1
J gene: TRBJ2-1
CDR3 protein: SARATSGTNEQF

V gene: TRBV5-1
J gene: TRBJ2-2
CDR3 protein: ASSLRQANTGELF

V gene: TRBV20-1
J gene: TRBJ2-7
CDR3 protein: SASTSGPSYEQY

V gene: TRBV20-1
J gene: TRBJ1-3
CDR3 protein: SAREWGGRSAGNTIY

V gene: TRBV20-1
J gene: TRBJ2-4
CDR3 protein: SATRTGEAKNIQY

V gene: TRBV3-1
J gene: TRBJ1-5
CDR3 protein: ASSHNNQPQH

V gene: TRBV12-3/TRBV12-4
J gene: TRBJ1-2
CDR3 protein: ASSLQNYGYT

V gene: TRBV20-1
J gene: TRBJ2-7
CDR3 protein: SAPLGRGGAYEQY

V gene: TRBV4-1
J gene: TRBJ1-6
CDR3 protein: ASSQDSGATTYSPLH